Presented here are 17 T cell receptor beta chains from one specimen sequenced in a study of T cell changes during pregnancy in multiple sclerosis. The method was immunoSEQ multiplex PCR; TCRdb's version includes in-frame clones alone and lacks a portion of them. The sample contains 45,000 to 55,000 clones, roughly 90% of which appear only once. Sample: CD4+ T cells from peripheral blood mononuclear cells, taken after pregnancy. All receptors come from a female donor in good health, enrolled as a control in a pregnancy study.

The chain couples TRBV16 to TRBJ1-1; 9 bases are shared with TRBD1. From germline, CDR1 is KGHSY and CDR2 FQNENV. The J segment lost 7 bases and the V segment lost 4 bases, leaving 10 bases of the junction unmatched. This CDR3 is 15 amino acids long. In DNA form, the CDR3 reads TGTGCCAGCAGCCCTTCATGGGGGACAGGGTTTGAAGCTTTCTTT. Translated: CASSPSWGTGFEAFF.

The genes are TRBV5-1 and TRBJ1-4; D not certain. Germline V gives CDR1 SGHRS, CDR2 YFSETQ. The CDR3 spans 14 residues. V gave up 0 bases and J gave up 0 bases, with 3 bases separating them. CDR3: CASSLAATNEKLFF. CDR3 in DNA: TGCGCCAGCAGCTTGGCAGCAACTAATGAAAAACTGTTTTTT.

CDR3 coding DNA: TGTGCCAGCCAACCGGGACAGGCATTTTTCGGCTACACCTTC. Its translation is CASQPGQAFFGYTF. This chain uses TRBV2 with TRBJ1-2; 8 bases align to TRBD1. CDR3 length equals 14 residues. With V trimmed by 8 bases and J by 8 bases, 13 bases remained unmatched. Germline CDR1 SNHLY, CDR2 FYNNEI.

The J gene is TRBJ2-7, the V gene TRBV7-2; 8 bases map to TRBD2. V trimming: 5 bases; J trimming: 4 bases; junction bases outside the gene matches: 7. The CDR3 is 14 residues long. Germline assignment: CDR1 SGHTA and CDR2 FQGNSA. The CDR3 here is CASSPRAGEYEQYF. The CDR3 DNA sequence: TGTGCCAGCAGCCCCCGAGCGGGGGAGTACGAGCAGTACTTC.

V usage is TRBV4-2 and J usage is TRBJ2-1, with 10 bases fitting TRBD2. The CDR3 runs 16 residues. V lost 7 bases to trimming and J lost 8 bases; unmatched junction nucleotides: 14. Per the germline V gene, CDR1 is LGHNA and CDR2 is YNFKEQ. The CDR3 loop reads CASNRLAGAIVYEQFF. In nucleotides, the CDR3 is TGTGCCAGCAACAGGCTAGCGGGGGCTATAGTCTATGAGCAGTTCTTC.

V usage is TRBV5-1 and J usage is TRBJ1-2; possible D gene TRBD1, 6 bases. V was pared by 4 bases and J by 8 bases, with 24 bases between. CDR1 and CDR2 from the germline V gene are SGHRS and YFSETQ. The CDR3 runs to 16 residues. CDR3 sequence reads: CASSPRPRDTDWGYTF. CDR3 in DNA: TGCGCCAGCAGCCCCCGACCACGGGACACAGATTGGGGCTACACCTTC.

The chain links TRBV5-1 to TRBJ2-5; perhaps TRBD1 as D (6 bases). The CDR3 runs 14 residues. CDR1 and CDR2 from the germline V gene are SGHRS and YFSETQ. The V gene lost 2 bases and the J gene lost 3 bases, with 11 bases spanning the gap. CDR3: CASSLQGREETQYF. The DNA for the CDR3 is TGCGCCAGCAGCTTACAGGGTCGGGAAGAGACCCAGTACTTC. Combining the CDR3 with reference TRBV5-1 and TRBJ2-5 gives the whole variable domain KAGVTQTPRYLIKTRGQQVTLSCSPISGHRSVSWYQQTPGQGLQFLFEYFSETQRNKGNFPGRFSGRQFSNSRSEMNVSTLELGDSALYLCASSLQGREETQYFGPGTRLLVL.

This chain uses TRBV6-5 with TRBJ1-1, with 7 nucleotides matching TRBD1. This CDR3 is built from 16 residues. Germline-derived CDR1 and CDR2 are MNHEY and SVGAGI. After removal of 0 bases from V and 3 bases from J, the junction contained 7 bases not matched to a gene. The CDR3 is CASSYSTDRRHTEAFF. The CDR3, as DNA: TGTGCCAGCAGTTACTCGACGGACAGGCGGCACACTGAAGCTTTCTTT.

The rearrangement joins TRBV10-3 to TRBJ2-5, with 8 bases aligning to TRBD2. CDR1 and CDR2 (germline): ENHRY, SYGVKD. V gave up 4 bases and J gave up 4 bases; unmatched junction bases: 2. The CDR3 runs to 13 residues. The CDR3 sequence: CAISARGGETQYF. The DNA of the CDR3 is TGTGCCATCAGTGCCCGGGGGGGAGAGACCCAGTACTTC.

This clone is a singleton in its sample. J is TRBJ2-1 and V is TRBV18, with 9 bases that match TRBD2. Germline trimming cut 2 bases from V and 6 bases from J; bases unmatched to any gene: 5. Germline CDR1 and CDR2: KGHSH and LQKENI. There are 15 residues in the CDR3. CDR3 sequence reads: CASSPAGGPPNEQFF. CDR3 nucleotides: TGTGCCAGCTCACCAGCGGGGGGGCCCCCCAATGAGCAGTTCTTC.

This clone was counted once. This CDR3 is CASRLGTSYPQYF. The CDR3 DNA reads as TGTGCAAGTCGCTTAGGGACTAGCTACCCGCAGTACTTC. The chain is built from TRBV12-2 and TRBJ2-7; the D call of TRBD2 is as the table states it, not checked on the DNA. TRBV12-2 is listed as a pseudogene. The CDR3 length is 13 residues.

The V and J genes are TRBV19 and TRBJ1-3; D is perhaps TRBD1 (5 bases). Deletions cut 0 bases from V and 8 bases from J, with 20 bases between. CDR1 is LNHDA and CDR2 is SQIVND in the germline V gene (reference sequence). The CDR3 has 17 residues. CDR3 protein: CASSIEVDGGSLYTIYF. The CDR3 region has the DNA TGTGCCAGTAGTATAGAGGTGGACGGGGGTTCGTTGTACACCATATATTTT. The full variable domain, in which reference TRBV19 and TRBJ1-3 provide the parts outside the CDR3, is DGGITQSPKYLFRKEGQNVTLSCEQNLNHDAMYWYRQDPGQGLRLIYYSQIVNDFQKGDIAEGYSVSREKKESFPLTVTSAQKNPTAFYLCASSIEVDGGSLYTIYFGEGSWLTVV.

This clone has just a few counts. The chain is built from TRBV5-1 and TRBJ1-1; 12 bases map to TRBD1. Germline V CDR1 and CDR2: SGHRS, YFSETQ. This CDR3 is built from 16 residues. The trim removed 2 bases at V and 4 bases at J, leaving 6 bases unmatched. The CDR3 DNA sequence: TGCGCCAGCAGCTTTGCGGGACAGGGGGCGCGCACTGAAGCTTTCTTT. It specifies CASSFAGQGARTEAFF.

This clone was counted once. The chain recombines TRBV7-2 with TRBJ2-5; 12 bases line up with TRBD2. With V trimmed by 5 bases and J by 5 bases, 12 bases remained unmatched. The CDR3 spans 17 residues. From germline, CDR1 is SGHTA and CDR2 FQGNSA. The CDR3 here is CASSRLAGGPARETQYF. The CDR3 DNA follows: TGTGCCAGCAGCCGGCTAGCGGGGGGGCCGGCGAGGGAGACCCAGTACTTC.

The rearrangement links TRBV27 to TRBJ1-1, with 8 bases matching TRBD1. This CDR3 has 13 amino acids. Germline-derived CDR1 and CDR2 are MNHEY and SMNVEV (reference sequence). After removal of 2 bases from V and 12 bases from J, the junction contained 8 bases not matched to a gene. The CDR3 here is CASSLLPGGKSFF. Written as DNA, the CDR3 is TGTGCCAGCAGTTTACTTCCAGGGGGCAAATCTTTCTTT.

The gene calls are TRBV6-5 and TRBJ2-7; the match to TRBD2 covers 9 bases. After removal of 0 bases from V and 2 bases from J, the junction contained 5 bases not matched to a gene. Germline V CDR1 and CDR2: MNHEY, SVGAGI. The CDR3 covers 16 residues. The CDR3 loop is CASSYSGVAGAYEQYF. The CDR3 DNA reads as TGTGCCAGCAGTTACTCAGGAGTAGCGGGGGCCTACGAGCAGTACTTC.

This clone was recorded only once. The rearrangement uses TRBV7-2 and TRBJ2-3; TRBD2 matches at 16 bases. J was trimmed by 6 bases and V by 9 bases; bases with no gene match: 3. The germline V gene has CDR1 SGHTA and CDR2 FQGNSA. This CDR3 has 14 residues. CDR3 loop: CASGTSGGADTQYF. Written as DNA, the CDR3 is TGTGCCAGTGGGACTAGCGGGGGGGCGGATACGCAGTATTTT. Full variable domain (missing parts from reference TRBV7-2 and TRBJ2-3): GAGVSQSPSNKVTEKGKDVELRCDPISGHTALYWYRQSLGQGLEFLIYFQGNSAPDKSGLPSDRFSAERTGGSVSTLTIQRTQQEDSAVYLCASGTSGGADTQYFGPGTRLTVL.